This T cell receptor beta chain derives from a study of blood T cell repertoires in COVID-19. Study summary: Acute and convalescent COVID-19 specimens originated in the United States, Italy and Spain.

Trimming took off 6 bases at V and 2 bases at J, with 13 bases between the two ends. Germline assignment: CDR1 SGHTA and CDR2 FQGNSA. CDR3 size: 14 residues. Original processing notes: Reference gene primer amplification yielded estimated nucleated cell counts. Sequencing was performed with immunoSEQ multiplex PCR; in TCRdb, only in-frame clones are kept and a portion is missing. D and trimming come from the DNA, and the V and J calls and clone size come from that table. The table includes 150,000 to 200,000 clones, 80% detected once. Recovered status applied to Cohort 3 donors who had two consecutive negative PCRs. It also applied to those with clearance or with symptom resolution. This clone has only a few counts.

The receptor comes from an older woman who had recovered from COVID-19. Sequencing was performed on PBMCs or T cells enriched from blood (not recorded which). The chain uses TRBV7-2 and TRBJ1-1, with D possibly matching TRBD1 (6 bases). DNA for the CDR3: TGTGCCAGCAGTCTTCACAGGGTTAACACTGAAGCTTTCTTT. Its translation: CASSLHRVNTEAFF.